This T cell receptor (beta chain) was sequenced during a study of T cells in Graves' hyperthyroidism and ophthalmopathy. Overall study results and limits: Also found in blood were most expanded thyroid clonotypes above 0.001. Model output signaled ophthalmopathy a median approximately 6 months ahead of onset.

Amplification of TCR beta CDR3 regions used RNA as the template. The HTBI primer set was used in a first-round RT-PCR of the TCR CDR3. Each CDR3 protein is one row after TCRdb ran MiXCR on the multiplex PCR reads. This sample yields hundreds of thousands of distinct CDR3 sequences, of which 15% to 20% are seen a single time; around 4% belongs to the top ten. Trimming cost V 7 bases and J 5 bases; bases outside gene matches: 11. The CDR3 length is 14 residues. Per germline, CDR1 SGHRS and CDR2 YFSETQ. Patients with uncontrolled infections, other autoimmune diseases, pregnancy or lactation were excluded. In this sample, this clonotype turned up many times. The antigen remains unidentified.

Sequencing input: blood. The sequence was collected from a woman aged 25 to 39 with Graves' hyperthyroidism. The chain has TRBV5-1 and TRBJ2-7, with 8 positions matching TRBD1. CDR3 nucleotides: TGCGCCAGCCGAACCGGGACAGGTCTTAACGAGCAGTACTTC. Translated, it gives CASRTGTGLNEQYF.